These T cell receptor beta chains were read from a single sample in a study of naive and memory T cell subsets. TCRdb independently ran MiXCR on the UMI-ligation and nested PCR reads; one entry per CDR3 protein. The sample has 140,000 to 150,000 distinct CDR3 sequences; approximately 17% are singletons. The source material was naive CD4+ T cells from blood. The receptors originated from a human donor in good health. Both conserved end residues are part of each CDR3. A D gene is named only where the DNA matches it firmly. For some rows the clone size is stated as once, few or many, or as a class when expanded; others skip it.

D gene: NA; clone size: few; CDR3 length: 15; J gene: TRBJ1-3; V gene: TRBV3-1; CDR3 DNA: TGTGCCAGCAGCCAACTTGACAGAGCTGGAAACACCATATATTTT; CDR3 protein: CASSQLDRAGNTIYF
D gene: NA; clone size: few; CDR3 length: 16; J gene: TRBJ2-5; V gene: TRBV28; CDR3 DNA: TGTGCCAGCAGTTCGGGGACGAGTACGAGAATAGAGACCCAGTACTTC; CDR3 protein: CASSSGTSTRIETQYF
D gene: NA; clone size: few; CDR3 length: 13; J gene: TRBJ2-3; V gene: TRBV10-1; CDR3 DNA: TGCGCCAGCAGTGATATGGTTCTCGGTACGCAGTATTTT; CDR3 protein: CASSDMVLGTQYF
D gene: NA; clone size: NA; CDR3 length: 17; J gene: TRBJ2-6; V gene: TRBV5-1; CDR3 DNA: TGCGCCAGCAGCTTGGTAGGGGATTTATCTGGGGCCAACGTCCTGACTTTC; CDR3 protein: CASSLVGDLSGANVLTF
D gene: TRBD2; clone size: few; CDR3 length: 14; J gene: TRBJ2-1; V gene: TRBV6-2/TRBV6-3; CDR3 DNA: TGTGCCAGCAGACGAGTAGCGGGAGTCAATGAGCAGTTCTTC; CDR3 protein: CASRRVAGVNEQFF
D gene: NA; clone size: few; CDR3 length: 15; J gene: TRBJ2-7; V gene: TRBV28; CDR3 DNA: TGTGCCAGCAGTTTAGGGGCTGCGGGCTCCTACGAGCAGTACTTC; CDR3 protein: CASSLGAAGSYEQYF
D gene: NA; clone size: few; CDR3 length: 13; J gene: TRBJ2-3; V gene: TRBV24-1; CDR3 DNA: TGTGCCACCAGTGACGCGAGGGTTGATACGCAGTATTTT; CDR3 protein: CATSDARVDTQYF
D gene: NA; clone size: NA; CDR3 length: 12; J gene: TRBJ1-1; V gene: TRBV27; CDR3 DNA: TGTGCCAGCAGTTTATCCGGTAGGGATGCTTTCTTT; CDR3 protein: CASSLSGRDAFF
D gene: TRBD2; clone size: NA; CDR3 length: 23; J gene: TRBJ2-4; V gene: TRBV28; CDR3 DNA: TGTGCCAGCAGTTTATGGTGGGGGGGGACTAGCGGCGAGAGGTACAAAGCCAAAAACATTCAGTACTTC; CDR3 protein: CASSLWWGGTSGERYKAKNIQYF
D gene: NA; clone size: many; CDR3 length: 13; J gene: TRBJ2-7; V gene: TRBV10-3; CDR3 DNA: TGTGCCATCAGGGACTCCAAGGGCTACGAGCAGTACTTC; CDR3 protein: CAIRDSKGYEQYF
D gene: TRBD1; clone size: NA; CDR3 length: 13; J gene: TRBJ1-1; V gene: TRBV30; CDR3 DNA: TGTGCCTGGAGTCGGGACAGAATCACTGAAGCTTTCTTT; CDR3 protein: CAWSRDRITEAFF
D gene: TRBD1; clone size: NA; CDR3 length: 15; J gene: TRBJ2-7; V gene: TRBV19; CDR3 DNA: TGTGCCAGTACCCTAACGGGACAGGGCACCTACGAGCAGTACTTC; CDR3 protein: CASTLTGQGTYEQYF
D gene: TRBD1; clone size: NA; CDR3 length: 16; J gene: TRBJ2-1; V gene: TRBV11-2; CDR3 DNA: TGTGCCAGCAGCTTAGGGGGACAGGGTAACTACAATGAGCAGTTCTTC; CDR3 protein: CASSLGGQGNYNEQFF
D gene: NA; clone size: NA; CDR3 length: 14; J gene: TRBJ2-3; V gene: TRBV6-1; CDR3 DNA: TGTGCCAGCAGGGCCGGGTCCTCCACAGATACGCAGTATTTT; CDR3 protein: CASRAGSSTDTQYF
D gene: NA; clone size: NA; CDR3 length: 13; J gene: TRBJ2-7; V gene: TRBV29-1; CDR3 DNA: TGCAGCGTTACGAGGACGGAGGCCTACGAGCAGTACTTC; CDR3 protein: CSVTRTEAYEQYF
D gene: NA; clone size: few; CDR3 length: 15; J gene: TRBJ2-7; V gene: TRBV7-2; CDR3 DNA: TGTGCCAGCAGCTACCCGGGCCCTCTCATCTACGAGCAGTACTTC; CDR3 protein: CASSYPGPLIYEQYF
D gene: NA; clone size: NA; CDR3 length: 12; J gene: TRBJ2-5; V gene: TRBV20-1; CDR3 DNA: TGCAGTGCTAGAGCGTGTGGGGAGACCCAGTACTTC; CDR3 protein: CSARACGETQYF
D gene: NA; clone size: NA; CDR3 length: 13; J gene: TRBJ2-2; V gene: TRBV7-2; CDR3 DNA: TGTGCCAGCAGCTACGCGGTACTCCGGGAGCTGTTTTTT; CDR3 protein: CASSYAVLRELFF
D gene: NA; clone size: many; CDR3 length: 16; J gene: TRBJ2-3; V gene: TRBV11-2; CDR3 DNA: TGTGCCAGCAGCTTTTCCCTCCGTTCCGGAACAGATACGCAGTATTTT; CDR3 protein: CASSFSLRSGTDTQYF
D gene: TRBD1; clone size: NA; CDR3 length: 15; J gene: TRBJ2-7; V gene: TRBV28; CDR3 DNA: TGTGCCAGCAGTACCCCGGGACAGGGGATCTCCGAGCAGTACTTC; CDR3 protein: CASSTPGQGISEQYF
D gene: TRBD2; clone size: NA; CDR3 length: 14; J gene: TRBJ2-3; V gene: TRBV25-1; CDR3 DNA: TGTGCCAGCAGTGAAGCGGGGGAAGCAGATACGCAGTATTTT; CDR3 protein: CASSEAGEADTQYF
D gene: NA; clone size: few; CDR3 length: 15; J gene: TRBJ2-1; V gene: TRBV6-5; CDR3 DNA: TGTGCCAGCAGCCCCAGTCTTCCCCGCTACAATGAGCAGTTCTTC; CDR3 protein: CASSPSLPRYNEQFF
D gene: TRBD2; clone size: few; CDR3 length: 13; J gene: TRBJ2-1; V gene: TRBV9; CDR3 DNA: TGTGCCAGCGGACTAGCGGGAGAAAATGAGCAGTTCTTC; CDR3 protein: CASGLAGENEQFF
D gene: NA; clone size: NA; CDR3 length: 16; J gene: TRBJ2-7; V gene: TRBV7-9; CDR3 DNA: TGTGCCAGCAGCTTAGGGGACAGCCTAGCGGGCTACGAGCAGTACTTC; CDR3 protein: CASSLGDSLAGYEQYF
D gene: NA; clone size: NA; CDR3 length: 14; J gene: TRBJ2-7; V gene: TRBV12-3/TRBV12-4; CDR3 DNA: TGTGCCAGCAGTTTTCAGGAGAGAGGCTACGAGCAGTACTTC; CDR3 protein: CASSFQERGYEQYF